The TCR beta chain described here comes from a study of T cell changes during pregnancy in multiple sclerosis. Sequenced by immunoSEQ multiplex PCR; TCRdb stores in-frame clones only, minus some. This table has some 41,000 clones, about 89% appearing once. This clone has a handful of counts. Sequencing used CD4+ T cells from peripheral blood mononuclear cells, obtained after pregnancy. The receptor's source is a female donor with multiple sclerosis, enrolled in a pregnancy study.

The DNA for the CDR3 is TGTGCCAGCAGCCAGGACAGAGAGGATACGCAGTATTTT. Its translation is CASSQDREDTQYF. The chain couples TRBV5-4 to TRBJ2-3; perhaps TRBD1 as D (6 bases). Germline loops: CDR1 SGHNT, CDR2 YYREEE (reference sequence). Trimming stripped 4 bases from V and 6 bases from J, with 12 bases between. The CDR3 extends over 13 amino acids.